This TCR beta chain was obtained from a study of blood T cell repertoires in COVID-19. Germline V gene sequence: CDR1 SGHDN, CDR2 FVKESK. The CDR3 length is 16 residues. Between the trimmed V and J ends, which lost 3 bases and 4 bases, there was a span of 16 bases. Repertoires were generated with immunoSEQ multiplex PCR, while TCRdb's copy carries only in-frame clones and drops some. The sample consists of about 380,000 clones, around 90% of them appearing once. The sequence was collected from a man between 18 and 29 years old with active or convalescent COVID-19. The specimen was peripheral blood. V and J are TRBV14 and TRBJ2-1; D is possibly TRBD2 (6 bases). The CDR3 DNA follows: TGTGCCAGCAGCCAGGGAGGCCCAGCTGGATACAATGAGCAGTTCTTC. Translated, it gives CASSQGGPAGYNEQFF.